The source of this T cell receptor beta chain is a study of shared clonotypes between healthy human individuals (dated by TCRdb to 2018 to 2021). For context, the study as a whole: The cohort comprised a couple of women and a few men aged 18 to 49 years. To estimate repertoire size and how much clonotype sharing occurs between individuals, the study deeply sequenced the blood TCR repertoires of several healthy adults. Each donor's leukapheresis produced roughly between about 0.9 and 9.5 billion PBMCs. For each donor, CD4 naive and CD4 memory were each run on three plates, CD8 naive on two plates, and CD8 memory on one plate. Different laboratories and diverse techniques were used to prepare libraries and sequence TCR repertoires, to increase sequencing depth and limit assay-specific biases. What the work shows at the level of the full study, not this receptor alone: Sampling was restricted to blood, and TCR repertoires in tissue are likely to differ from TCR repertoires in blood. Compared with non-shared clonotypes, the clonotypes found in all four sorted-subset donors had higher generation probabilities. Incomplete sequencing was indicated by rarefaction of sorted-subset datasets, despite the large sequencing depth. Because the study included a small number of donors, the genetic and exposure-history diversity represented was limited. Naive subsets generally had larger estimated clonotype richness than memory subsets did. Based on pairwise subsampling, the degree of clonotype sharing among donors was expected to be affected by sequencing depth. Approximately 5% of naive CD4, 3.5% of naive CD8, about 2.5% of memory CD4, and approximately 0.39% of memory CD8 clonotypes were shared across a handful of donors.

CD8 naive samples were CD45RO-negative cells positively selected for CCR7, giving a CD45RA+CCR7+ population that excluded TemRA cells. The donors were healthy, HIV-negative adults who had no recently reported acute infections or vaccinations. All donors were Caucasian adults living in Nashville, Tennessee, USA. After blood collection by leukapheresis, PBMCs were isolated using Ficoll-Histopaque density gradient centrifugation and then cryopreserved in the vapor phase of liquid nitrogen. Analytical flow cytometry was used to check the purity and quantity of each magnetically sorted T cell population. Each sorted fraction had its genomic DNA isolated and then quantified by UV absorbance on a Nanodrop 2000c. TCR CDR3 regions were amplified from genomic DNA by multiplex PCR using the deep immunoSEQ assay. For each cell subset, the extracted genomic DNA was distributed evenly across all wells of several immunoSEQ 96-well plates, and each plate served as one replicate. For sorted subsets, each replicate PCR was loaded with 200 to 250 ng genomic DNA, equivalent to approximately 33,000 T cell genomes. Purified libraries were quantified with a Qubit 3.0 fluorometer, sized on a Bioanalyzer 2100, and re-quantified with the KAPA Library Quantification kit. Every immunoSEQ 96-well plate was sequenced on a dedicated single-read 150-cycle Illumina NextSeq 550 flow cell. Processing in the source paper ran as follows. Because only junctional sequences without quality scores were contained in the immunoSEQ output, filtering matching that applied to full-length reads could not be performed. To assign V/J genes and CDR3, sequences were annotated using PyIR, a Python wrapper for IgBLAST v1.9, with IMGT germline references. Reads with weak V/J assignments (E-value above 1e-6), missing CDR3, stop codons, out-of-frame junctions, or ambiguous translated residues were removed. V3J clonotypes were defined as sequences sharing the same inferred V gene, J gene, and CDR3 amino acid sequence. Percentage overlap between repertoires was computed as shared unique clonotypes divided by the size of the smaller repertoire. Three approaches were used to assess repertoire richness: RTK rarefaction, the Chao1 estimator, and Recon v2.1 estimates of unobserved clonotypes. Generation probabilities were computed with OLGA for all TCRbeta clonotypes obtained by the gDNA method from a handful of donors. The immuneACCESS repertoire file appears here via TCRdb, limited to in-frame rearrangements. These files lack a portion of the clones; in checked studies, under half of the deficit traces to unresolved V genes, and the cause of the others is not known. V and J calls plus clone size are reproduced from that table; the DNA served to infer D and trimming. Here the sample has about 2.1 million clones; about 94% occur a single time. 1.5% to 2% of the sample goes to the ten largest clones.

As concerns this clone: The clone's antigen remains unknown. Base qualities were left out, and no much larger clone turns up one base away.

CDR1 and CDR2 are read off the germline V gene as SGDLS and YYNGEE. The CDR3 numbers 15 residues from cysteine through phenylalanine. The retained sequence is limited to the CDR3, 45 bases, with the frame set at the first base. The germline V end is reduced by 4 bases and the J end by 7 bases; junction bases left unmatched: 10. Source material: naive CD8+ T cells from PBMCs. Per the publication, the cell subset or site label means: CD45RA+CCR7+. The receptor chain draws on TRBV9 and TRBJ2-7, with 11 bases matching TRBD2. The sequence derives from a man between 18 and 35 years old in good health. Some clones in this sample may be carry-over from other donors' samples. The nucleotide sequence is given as TGTGCCAGCAGCTCTCAACTAGCGGGAGCGGGGGAGCAGTACTTC. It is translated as CASSSQLAGAGEQYF.